This T cell receptor (beta chain) appears in the sequencing data of a study of a mutant IDH1 vaccine in newly diagnosed glioma. For the study at large: Vaccination of patients was performed eight times, in weeks 1, 3, 5, 7, 11, 15, 19 and 23.

Only in-frame clones appear in the TCRdb table, and some are missing; sequencing was by immunoSEQ multiplex PCR. The sample lists tens of thousands of clones, roughly 80% seen once, with around 5.3% in the top ten. Comment on this clone: The antigen is undetermined.

Study outcomes and limitations: Apparently unrelated to pseudoprogression were changes in the top peripheral T cell clonotypes.

The time point: week 23, last vaccination. In the vaccine, a single dose held 300 ug of the mutant IDH1 20-mer peptide, along with topical imiquimod. Diagnosis in the donors showed new WHO grade 3 or 4 astrocytomas that were IDH1-mutant and ATRX-lost. This TCR was sampled from a man between 50 and 59 years old with glioma. The sequencing used PBMCs, collected from a glioma patient whose treatment included an IDH1 peptide vaccine.

Written as DNA, the CDR3 is TGCAGCTTCATGGATCAGTTGAACACCGGGGAGCTGTTTTTT. Translation gives CSFMDQLNTGELFF. The chain uses TRBV29-1 and TRBJ2-2; no reliable D call. Germline V gene data show CDR1 as SQVTM and CDR2 as ANQGSEA. The V end was cut by 8 bases, the J end by 1 base, with 14 bases between. This CDR3 is built from 14 residues.